This T cell receptor beta chain was found in a study of high-grade serous ovarian cancer treatment subgroups. The overall study: Samples averaged 14,192 reads and roughly 7,500 unique TCR beta rearrangements. Findings and limits, study-wide: Repertoire similarity ranged about 0.095 to 0.8 between tumors of one patient. These tumor repertoires lack spatial information from bulk sequencing.

Concerning this clone: The antigen remains undetermined.

Tumor samples were taken before definitive surgery or chemotherapy. Per germline, CDR1 LGHNA and CDR2 YSLEER. The V gene lost 3 bases and the J gene lost 0 bases, with 11 bases spanning the gap. The CDR3 has 15 amino acids. Generated by immunoSEQ multiplex PCR, the TCRdb table keeps only in-frame clones and is missing some. The profile shows over 4,500 clones, around 80% of them singletons. The clonotype comes from a human donor with high-grade serous ovarian cancer. Source material: tumor tissue. The J gene is TRBJ1-2, the V gene TRBV4-3; D is possibly TRBD1 (5 bases). The CDR3: CASSQGRTANYGYTF. The CDR3 region has the DNA TGCGCCAGCAGCCAGGGACGAACAGCTAACTATGGCTACACCTTC.